This T cell receptor beta chain comes out of a study of OX40 agonist ivuxolimab in advanced cancers. Per the germline V gene, CDR1 is SGHVS and CDR2 is FNYEAQ. Trimming shortened V by 5 bases and J by 6 bases, and 14 bases separated the two germline ends. The CDR3 consists of 15 residues. Study-wide points: Doses of 0.1 to 3.0 mg/kg were accompanied by clonal expansion of CD4+ and CD8+ blood T cells by week 6.

Only in-frame clones appear in the TCRdb table, and some are missing; sequencing was by immunoSEQ multiplex PCR. The table records roughly 69,000 clones, over 70% of them present only once. With regard to this clone: Its antigen is unknown.

The genes are TRBV7-6 and TRBJ1-6, with D possibly being TRBD1 (5 bases). The source material was CD4+ or CD8+ T cells sorted from blood, sampled in a trial of the OX40 agonist ivuxolimab. The TCR sequence derives from an adult with an advanced solid tumor such as melanoma, head and neck, liver or kidney cancer. CDR3 residues: CASSPSVQGNSPLHF. CDR3 DNA: TGTGCCAGCAGCCCCAGCGTCCAGGGTAATTCACCCCTCCACTTT.